The 8 T cell receptor beta chains below all came from one sample that was sequenced in a study of shared clonotypes between healthy human individuals. Data came from immunoSEQ multiplex PCR; TCRdb stores just in-frame clones and leaves some out. The profile shows approximately 1,500,000 clones, 95% to 99% of them singletons. Sequencing was done on a sample of naive CD4+ T cells sorted from blood. Subset described: CD45RA+ positively selected. The receptor set was obtained from a man younger than 45 in good health.

The chain recombines TRBV6-5 with TRBJ2-3; TRBD1 matches at 9 bases. This CDR3 contains 13 residues. After removal of 8 bases from V and 4 bases from J, the junction contained 4 bases not matched to a gene. Germline values: CDR1 MNHEY, CDR2 SVGAGI. Here the CDR3 reads CASRDRVADTQYF. As DNA, the CDR3 is TGTGCCAGCCGGGACAGGGTGGCAGATACGCAGTATTTT.

This clone was detected only a few times. Additional DNA sequences in this sample encode the identical CDR3. The chain couples TRBV19 to TRBJ2-2; 8 bases line up with TRBD2. The ends lost 2 bases at V and 1 base at J; junction bases unmatched: 0. The CDR3 is 15 residues long. Germline V gene sequence: CDR1 LNHDA, CDR2 SQIVND (reference sequence). The CDR3 reads CASSILAGNTGELFF. CDR3 sequence (DNA): TGTGCCAGTAGTATACTAGCGGGGAACACCGGGGAGCTGTTTTTT.

V and J are TRBV27 and TRBJ2-7; no clear D gene. This CDR3 is built from 15 residues. Between the trimmed V and J ends, which lost 6 bases and 0 bases, there was a span of 15 bases. Per germline, CDR1 MNHEY and CDR2 SMNVEV (reference sequence). CDR3 coding DNA: TGTGCCAGCAGCCCTATCCGCTGGAGCTCCTACGAGCAGTACTTC. The encoded protein is CASSPIRWSSYEQYF.

This clone has only one observation. This chain joins TRBV19 and TRBJ2-7, with D maybe TRBD1 (6 bases). V was cut by 5 bases and J by 2 bases, with 10 bases left in between. The germline gives CDR1 LNHDA, CDR2 SQIVND (reference sequence). This CDR3 region has 13 residues. The CDR3 region is CASSADSAYEQYF. CDR3 sequence (DNA): TGTGCCAGTAGTGCGGACAGTGCCTACGAGCAGTACTTC.

This sequence joins TRBV5-1 and TRBJ2-2, with 11 bases that match TRBD2. The germline V gene has CDR1 SGHRS and CDR2 YFSETQ. J gave up 4 bases and V 4 bases, and 3 bases lay outside the gene matches. CDR3 size: 15 residues. The CDR3 loop reads CASSLSGRGTGELFF. In DNA, the CDR3 is TGCGCCAGCAGCCTTAGCGGGAGGGGCACCGGGGAGCTGTTTTTT.

This sequence joins TRBV19 and TRBJ2-1, with 7 bases lining up with TRBD2. V was pared by 4 bases and J by 2 bases, with 11 bases of the junction left unmatched. Germline lookup yields CDR1 LNHDA and CDR2 SQIVND (reference sequence). The CDR3 sequence is 17 residues long. CDR3 residues: CASSNVGGVGAYNEQFF. The CDR3 DNA reads as TGTGCCAGTAGTAATGTGGGAGGGGTAGGCGCCTACAATGAGCAGTTCTTC.

This chain joins TRBV5-1 and TRBJ2-7, with D perhaps matching TRBD2 (6 bases). Germline CDR1 SGHRS, CDR2 YFSETQ. The V end lost 4 bases, the J end lost 2 bases, and 19 bases lay between the germline ends. The CDR3 contains 16 residues. The CDR3 region has the DNA TGCGCCAGCAGCCACCGAAGGGCGGGAATTACCTACGAGCAGTACTTC. Protein product: CASSHRRAGITYEQYF. The full variable domain, in which reference TRBV5-1 and TRBJ2-7 provide the parts outside the CDR3, is KAGVTQTPRYLIKTRGQQVTLSCSPISGHRSVSWYQQTPGQGLQFLFEYFSETQRNKGNFPGRFSGRQFSNSRSEMNVSTLELGDSALYLCASSHRRAGITYEQYFGPGTRLTVT.

This rearrangement joins TRBV5-1 to TRBJ2-3, with TRBD2 matching 12 bases. The CDR3 has 18 residues. The germline CDR1 and CDR2 sequences are SGHRS and YFSETQ. Losses at the gene ends were 4 bases for V and 1 base for J; bases not matched to a gene: 10. The CDR3 DNA is TGCGCCAGCAGCCCAAAACTAGCGGGAGGACACCGCACAGATACGCAGTATTTT. Translated, it gives CASSPKLAGGHRTDTQYF.